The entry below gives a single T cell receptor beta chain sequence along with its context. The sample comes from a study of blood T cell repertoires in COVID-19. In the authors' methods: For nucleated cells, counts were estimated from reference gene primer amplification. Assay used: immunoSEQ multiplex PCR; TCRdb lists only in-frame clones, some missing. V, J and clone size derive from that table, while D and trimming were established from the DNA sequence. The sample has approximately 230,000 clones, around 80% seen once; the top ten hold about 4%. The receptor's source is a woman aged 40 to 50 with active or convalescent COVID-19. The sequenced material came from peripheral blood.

CDR3 sequence reads: CASGQRANTEAFF. CDR3 sequence (DNA): TGCGCCAGCGGGCAGCGGGCGAACACTGAAGCTTTCTTT. The V call is TRBV5-1, the J call TRBJ1-1; D gene ambiguous. The length of the CDR3 is 13 residues. Germline CDR1 reads SGHRS; CDR2 reads YFSETQ. V was clipped by 7 bases and J by 1 base, with 11 bases between them.